Below, 15 T cell receptor beta chains from the same sample are listed, as sequenced in a study of lung T cells in sarcoidosis with Löfgren's syndrome. TCRdb re-called the reads through MiXCR, storing one row per CDR3 protein. The sample shows 50,000 to 65,000 distinct CDR3 sequences, 21% of them seen only once. The sequenced material came from CD4+ T cells from PBMCs. These receptors all stem from a human donor with sarcoidosis (Löfgren's syndrome or another form), or a control subject (not recorded which).

Many counts were recorded for this clonotype. The V call is TRBV6-1, the J call TRBJ2-3, with 8 bases matching TRBD1. The CDR3 totals 16 residues. Germline-derived CDR1 and CDR2 are MNHNS and SASEGT. After removal of 1 base from V and 7 bases from J, the junction contained 10 bases not matched to a gene. CDR3 DNA: TGTGCCAGCAGTGAAGTCGGCAGGGGGCGTGGAAATACGCAGTATTTT. Translated: CASSEVGRGRGNTQYF.

The CDR3 sequence: CASSQGLGGTYEQYF. The CDR3 bases are TGTGCCAGCAGCCAAGGTTTGGGGGGAACCTACGAGCAGTACTTC. The rearrangement joins TRBV14 to TRBJ2-7, with a weak D call TRBD2 (6 bases). This CDR3 contains 15 residues. CDR1 is SGHDN and CDR2 is FVKESK in the germline V gene. The V gene lost 1 base and the J gene lost 2 bases, with 12 bases spanning the gap.

This clonotype was detected ten times or more. V gene TRBV27 combines with J gene TRBJ2-4; D may be TRBD1 (6 bases). Trimming stripped 5 bases from V and 10 bases from J, with 21 bases between. CDR1 is MNHEY, CDR2 SMNVEV, per germline (reference sequence). This CDR3 region has 15 residues. In nucleotides, the CDR3 is TGTGCCAGCAGTCCCAGGGGTGGACTCCTGGGAATTCAGTACTTC. Its protein product is CASSPRGGLLGIQYF.

A few counts support this clonotype. The chain recombines TRBV7-9 with TRBJ1-5; D is uncertain. There are 12 residues in the CDR3. Germline V gene lookup returns CDR1 SEHNR and CDR2 FQNEAQ (reference sequence). V lost 4 bases and J 9 bases, leaving 10 bases between the germline ends. The CDR3: CASSSGRSPQHF. The CDR3 region has the DNA TGTGCCAGCAGCTCCGGGCGCTCGCCCCAGCATTTT.

In its sample, this clonotype was seen a few times. V usage is TRBV7-9 and J usage is TRBJ1-5; D is perhaps TRBD1 (6 bases). Trimming removed 4 bases from V and 7 bases from J, with 26 bases in between. The CDR3 is made up of 18 amino acids. The germline gives CDR1 SEHNR, CDR2 FQNEAQ (reference sequence). The CDR3 spells CASSYGQGPNLPEQPQHF. The CDR3 coding sequence is TGTGCCAGCAGCTACGGCCAGGGGCCAAACCTCCCGGAGCAGCCCCAGCATTTT.

In its sample, this clonotype was seen many times. The chain couples TRBV28 to TRBJ1-2; TRBD1 is a possible D gene (5 bases). Looked up from germline, CDR1 is MDHEN and CDR2 is SYDVKM. Trimming took off 3 bases at V and 7 bases at J, with 18 bases between the two ends. This CDR3 is built from 15 residues. CDR3 DNA sequence: TGTGCCAGCAGTTTTACAGGACTTACCTACAGTGGCTACACCTTC. Protein product: CASSFTGLTYSGYTF.

In its sample, this clonotype was seen a few times. A clone one base away is much larger, so this may be a read error. In this CDR3 the conserved last residue, phenylalanine or tryptophan, is missing, so a read error is likely. This chain joins TRBV20-1 and TRBJ1-6, with 8 bases fitting TRBD1. This CDR3 contains 16 residues. Germline V lookup: CDR1 DFQATT, CDR2 SNEGSKA (reference sequence). The ends lost 4 bases at V and 0 bases at J; junction bases unmatched: 5. CDR3 protein: CSATYRGSSYNSPLHL. The CDR3 coding sequence is TGCAGTGCTACTTACAGGGGGAGCTCCTATAATTCACCCCTCCACCTT.

This clonotype was seen repeatedly, ten times or more. The chain recombines TRBV6-2 or TRBV6-3 with TRBJ1-5, with 7 bases that match TRBD1. J was trimmed by 3 bases and V by 7 bases; bases with no gene match: 9. The CDR3 contains 15 residues. Germline CDR1 reads MNHEY; CDR2 reads SVGEGT. CDR3 in amino acids: CASNSGTAYNQPQHF. The CDR3 bases are TGTGCCAGCAACTCCGGGACAGCATACAATCAGCCCCAGCATTTT.

The table lists this clonotype with a few counts. A much larger clone lies a single base off, so this may be a read error. The gene calls are TRBV27 and TRBJ2-1; 8 bases align to TRBD2. This CDR3 has 15 residues. Germline V gene lookup returns CDR1 MNHEY and CDR2 SMNVEV (reference sequence). J lost 0 bases, V lost 5 bases, and 3 bases had no gene match. The CDR3 DNA reads TGTGCCAGCAGTGTACTAGCGGCCTCCTACAATGAGCAGTTCTTC. It specifies CASSVLAASYNEQFF.

Ten or more counts support this clonotype. This chain uses TRBV4-2 with TRBJ2-1; D possibly uses TRBD1 or TRBD2 (6 bases each). CDR1 and CDR2 from the germline V gene are LGHNA and YNFKEQ. V was cut by 0 bases and J by 7 bases, with 13 bases left in between. The CDR3 extends over 15 amino acids. For the CDR3, the DNA is TGTGCCAGCAGCCAAGACGGTGGGGGGCGAAATGAGCAGTTCTTC. Residues: CASSQDGGGRNEQFF.

This clonotype was detected only a few times. This chain links TRBV11-2 with TRBJ2-3; D unresolved. CDR1 is SGHAT, CDR2 FQNNGV, per germline. Trimming shortened V by 1 base and J by 2 bases, and 10 bases separated the two germline ends. The CDR3 loop spans 15 amino acids. The chain's CDR3 is CASSLAVTNTDTQYF. CDR3 nucleotide sequence: TGTGCCAGCAGCTTAGCTGTGACCAACACAGATACGCAGTATTTT.

This clonotype was counted a few times. This chain uses TRBV5-4 with TRBJ2-3; D gene unclear. CDR1 and CDR2 (germline): SGHNT, YYREEE (reference sequence). This CDR3 has 15 amino acids. V lost 0 bases and J 5 bases, leaving 13 bases between the germline ends. The CDR3 bases are TGTGCCAGCAGCTTGGACGCCCTATGGGGAGATACGCAGTATTTT. As protein: CASSLDALWGDTQYF. Full variable domain (remainder filled in from reference TRBV5-4 and TRBJ2-3): ETGVTQSPTHLIKTRGQQVTLRCSSQSGHNTVSWYQQALGQGPQFIFQYYREEENGRGNFPPRFSGLQFPNYSSELNVNALELDDSALYLCASSLDALWGDTQYFGPGTRLTVL.

This clonotype was found many times. The chain combines TRBV6-6 with TRBJ1-6; 7 nucleotides match TRBD1. This CDR3 has 16 amino acids. J gave up 3 bases and V 2 bases, and 4 bases lay outside the gene matches. From germline, CDR1 is MNHNY and CDR2 SVGAGI (reference sequence). The CDR3 DNA reads TGTGCCAGCAGTTACGGGACAGCTATCTATAATTCACCCCTCCACTTT. It yields the protein CASSYGTAIYNSPLHF.

This clonotype appeared many times. This chain links TRBV2 with TRBJ2-3, with 7 bases that match TRBD2. After removal of 11 bases from V and 0 bases from J, the junction contained 8 bases not matched to a gene. Per germline, CDR1 SNHLY and CDR2 FYNNEI. The CDR3 has 14 amino acids. CDR3: CAGRLADSTDTQYF. In nucleotides, the CDR3 is TGTGCCGGCCGACTAGCCGATAGCACAGATACGCAGTATTTT.

This clonotype has a count of ten or more. The chain combines TRBV20-1 with TRBJ1-1; unclear D gene. Deletions cut 3 bases from V and 1 base from J, with 18 bases between. From germline, CDR1 is DFQATT and CDR2 SNEGSKA (reference sequence). The CDR3 totals 16 residues. CDR3 loop: CSARILTDGKNTEAFF. The CDR3 bases are TGCAGTGCTAGGATTCTTACGGACGGAAAGAACACTGAAGCTTTCTTT.